This T cell receptor (beta chain) was found in a study of blood T cell repertoires in COVID-19. Study summary: The study drew acute and convalescent COVID-19 samples from the United States, Italy and Spain. PBMCs, B-cell-depleted T cells, or T cells were the source of the cDNA or gDNA that made up the material.

The study recruited people aged roughly 18 to 89 years across approximately 24 US areas. This clone showed up just once. As originally analysed: The authors estimated nucleated cell counts from reference gene primer amplification. Repertoires were generated with immunoSEQ multiplex PCR, while TCRdb's copy carries only in-frame clones and drops some. For V, J and clone size, that table is used; D and trimming come from the DNA. The profile shows roughly 250,000 clones, approximately 88% of them singletons. The receptor was isolated from a woman under 40 with acute COVID-19. Sequencing was carried out using PBMCs or T cells enriched from blood (not recorded which).

The CDR3 loop reads CASSLARAGANEKLFF. DNA for the CDR3: TGTGCCAGCAGCTTAGCGAGGGCCGGGGCTAATGAAAAACTGTTTTTT. The rearrangement joins TRBV7-9 to TRBJ1-4; D unclear. This CDR3 region has 16 residues. The germline gives CDR1 SEHNR, CDR2 FQNEAQ (reference sequence). The V and J ends lost 0 bases and 3 bases respectively, with 11 bases between them.